This record covers a single T cell receptor (beta chain). PCR primers comprised 60 Vbeta and 13 Jbeta primers. Assay used: immunoSEQ multiplex PCR; TCRdb lists only in-frame clones, some missing. The data contain about 130,000 clones, just under 80% of them singletons. The sample originates from a study of cytomegalovirus exposure and HLA in healthy donors. Input material: PBMCs. The receptor comes from a man aged 30-40 years in good health and CMV-seronegative.

CDR3 coding DNA: TGTGCCAGCACTCCCGGACAGAACTCCTACGAGCAGTACTTC. It encodes CASTPGQNSYEQYF. The rearrangement joins TRBV5-6 to TRBJ2-7, with D possibly TRBD1 on 6 matching bases. This CDR3 spans 14 amino acids. The V end was cut by 6 bases, the J end by 0 bases, with 13 bases between. Looked up from germline, CDR1 is SGHDT and CDR2 is YYEEEE.